These 5 T cell receptor beta chains share one sample of origin, sequenced in a study of vaccination and CD4 T cells after COVID-19. The Oncomine TCR Beta short-read assay generated sequence data from the DNA of cultured CD4+ T cells. One entry per CDR3 protein, called by TCRdb with MiXCR from the PCR reads. The sample consists of over 10,000 distinct CDR3 sequences, 45% to 65% of them appearing once. No antigen has been assigned to these receptors. Treatment specified: approximately nine-day PBMC culture with coronavirus spike peptide pools or control peptides (ViraFEST assay). The sequencing input was CD4+ T cells from blood, cultured in vitro. The source of these receptors is a human donor who had recovered from COVID-19.

This CDR3 reads CASSLLGGSVNTEAFF. In DNA form, the CDR3 reads TGTGCCAGCAGCTTACTCGGCGGGTCGGTGAACACTGAAGCTTTCTTT. The genes are TRBV12-3 or TRBV12-4 and TRBJ1-1, with D unclear. The CDR3 is made up of 16 amino acids. Trimming cost V 6 bases and J 0 bases, with 17 bases left between them.

This chain connects TRBV7-2 to TRBJ1-2; D unclear. The CDR3 runs to 13 residues. Trimming took 3 bases from V and 4 from J, leaving 9 bases between them. CDR1 is SGHTA, CDR2 FQGNSA, per germline. The CDR3 loop is CASSFNTVYGYTF. The CDR3 DNA reads TGTGCCAGCAGCTTTAATACAGTCTATGGCTACACCTTC.

The V gene is TRBV5-1, the J gene TRBJ2-5, with TRBD2 matching 7 bases. V shed 4 bases and J 4 bases; nucleotides not matched to a gene: 13. The CDR3 consists of 16 residues. CDR1 SGHRS and CDR2 YFSETQ come from the germline V gene. This CDR3 reads CASSKGLREGGETQYF. The CDR3 DNA reads as TGCGCCAGCAGCAAGGGGCTTAGGGAGGGCGGAGAGACCCAGTACTTC.

The V gene is TRBV11-2, the J gene TRBJ2-3; tentatively, D is TRBD1 or TRBD2 (5 bases each). Per the germline V gene, CDR1 is SGHAT and CDR2 is FQNNGV. There are 14 residues in the CDR3. The V end lost 5 bases, the J end lost 2 bases, and 11 bases lay between the germline ends. The CDR3 loop reads CASSHRDDTDTQYF. CDR3 nucleotide sequence: TGTGCCAGCAGCCACCGGGACGACACAGATACGCAGTATTTT. The full variable domain, with the rest looked up from reference TRBV11-2 and TRBJ2-3, is EAGVAQSPRYKIIEKRQSVAFWCNPISGHATLYWYQQILGQGPKLLIQFQNNGVVDDSQLPKDRFSAERLKGVDSTLKIQPAKLEDSAVYLCASSHRDDTDTQYFGPGTRLTVL.

The chain has TRBV30 and TRBJ2-7, with TRBD2 identical over 8 bases. The CDR3 sequence is 16 residues long. V shed 2 bases and J 5 bases; nucleotides not matched to a gene: 14. The V gene's germline CDR1 is GTSNPN and CDR2 SVGIG (reference sequence). CDR3 amino acids: CAWSSPGGAPQDEQYF. The CDR3 DNA is TGTGCCTGGAGTTCACCGGGGGGGGCCCCTCAGGACGAGCAGTACTTC.